A selection of T cell receptor beta chains follows, all from one sample in a study of CD8 T cells in ankylosing spondylitis. In TCRdb, the 5' RACE reads were re-called with MiXCR into one record per CDR3 protein. The sample shows more than 300,000 distinct CDR3 sequences, around a tenth of them seen only once. Input material: blood, either unsorted or a sorted T cell fraction (not recorded which). These TCRs come from a female donor with ankylosing spondylitis or in good health (not recorded which). Each CDR3 is given with its conserved first and last residue. The D gene is left open where the match is weak. Clone sizes are given selectively: once, few, many, or a class where the clone is expanded.

TRBD1	TRBJ2-2	TRBV12-3/TRBV12-4	many	CASSSWGQGRTGELFF	TGTGCCAGCAGCTCCTGGGGACAGGGAAGGACCGGGGAGCTGTTTTTT
-	TRBJ1-1	TRBV5-1	many	CASSETSNTEAFF	TGCGCCAGCAGCGAAACAAGTAACACTGAAGCTTTCTTT
-	TRBJ1-4	TRBV7-2	-	CASSLEPAGEKLFF	TGTGCCAGCAGCTTAGAACCGGCTGGTGAAAAACTGTTTTTT
TRBD1	TRBJ2-5	TRBV7-9	-	CASSLGGTGALETQYF	TGTGCCAGCAGCTTAGGTGGGACAGGGGCTTTAGAGACCCAGTACTTC
TRBD2	TRBJ2-3	TRBV9	many	CASSALAGVPDTQYF	TGTGCCAGCAGCGCCCTAGCGGGAGTCCCAGATACGCAGTATTTT
-	TRBJ1-2	TRBV10-3	many	CAISESGAGIKPGTNYGYTF	TGTGCCATCAGTGAGTCCGGGGCAGGGATAAAACCTGGAACTAACTATGGCTACACCTTC
-	TRBJ2-7	TRBV6-1	many	CASSKTASHFYEQYF	TGTGCCAGCAGTAAGACAGCGAGCCACTTTTACGAGCAGTACTTC
-	TRBJ1-3	TRBV18	-	CASSPQITGFSGNTIYF	TGTGCCAGCTCACCACAAATAACAGGATTCTCTGGAAACACCATATATTTT
-	TRBJ2-7	TRBV25-1	many	CASRGRLSEQYF	TGTGCCAGCAGGGGACGTTTGAGTGAGCAGTACTTC
TRBD2	TRBJ2-1	TRBV5-1	many	CASSVTSGAQNEQFF	TGCGCCAGCAGCGTGACTAGCGGGGCCCAGAATGAGCAGTTCTTC
TRBD2	TRBJ2-1	TRBV23-1	-	CASSQSAEQQTWAGGPEEQFF	TGCGCCAGCAGTCAATCGGCCGAACAACAGACATGGGCGGGAGGGCCTGAAGAGCAGTTCTTC
TRBD1	TRBJ1-4	TRBV12-3/TRBV12-4	many	CASSWTGRDEKLFF	TGTGCCAGCAGTTGGACAGGGCGGGACGAAAAACTGTTTTTT
-	TRBJ2-1	TRBV12-3/TRBV12-4	many	CASSLGRTTNEQFF	TGTGCCAGCAGTTTAGGTAGGACTACAAATGAGCAGTTCTTC
TRBD1	TRBJ2-5	TRBV5-5	few	CASSKEGTGTETQYF	TGTGCCAGCAGCAAAGAAGGGACAGGGACGGAGACCCAGTACTTC
-	TRBJ2-1	TRBV12-3/TRBV12-4	many	CASSLWDNLYNEQFF	TGTGCCAGCAGTTTGTGGGACAACCTATACAATGAGCAGTTCTTC
-	TRBJ1-1	TRBV28	-	CASSLRGILNTEAFF	TGTGCCAGCAGTTTAAGGGGGATTCTGAACACTGAAGCTTTCTTT
-	TRBJ2-1	TRBV28	many	CASSKSRTSMAYNEQFF	TGTGCCAGCAGTAAATCCAGGACGTCAATGGCCTACAATGAGCAGTTCTTC
TRBD2	TRBJ2-7	TRBV14	-	CASSQGWTASGNYEQYF	TGTGCCAGCAGCCAAGGCTGGACGGCTAGCGGGAACTACGAGCAGTACTTC
-	TRBJ2-2	TRBV4-3	many	CASSQVVGSSGELFF	TGCGCCAGCAGCCAAGTGGTAGGGAGTTCCGGGGAGCTGTTTTTT
-	TRBJ1-2	TRBV24-1	-	CATSGDGGNYGYTF	TGTGCCACCAGTGGGGACGGGGGGAACTATGGCTACACCTTC
TRBD1	TRBJ2-2	TRBV3-1	few	CASSQPRGPNTGELFF	TGTGCCAGCAGCCAACCCAGGGGGCCGAACACCGGGGAGCTGTTTTTT
TRBD1	TRBJ2-3	TRBV12-3/TRBV12-4	-	CASSPSGGTSTDTQYF	TGTGCCAGCAGTCCCTCAGGGGGCACTAGCACAGATACGCAGTATTTT
TRBD2	TRBJ2-3	TRBV5-1	many	CASRGTSGGVSTDTQYF	TGCGCCAGCAGAGGGACTAGCGGGGGGGTGAGCACAGATACGCAGTATTTT
TRBD2	TRBJ2-7	TRBV12-3/TRBV12-4	many	CASSRTGLAGSEQYF	TGTGCCAGCAGTCGTACGGGACTAGCGGGAAGCGAGCAGTACTTC
-	TRBJ2-1	TRBV5-1	many	CASSRPQSSYNEQFF	TGCGCCAGCAGCCGACCACAGAGCTCCTACAATGAGCAGTTCTTC
-	TRBJ2-7	TRBV29-1	many	CSVKQGPYEQYF	TGCAGCGTTAAACAGGGACCCTACGAGCAGTACTTC
-	TRBJ1-2	TRBV28	many	CASSFNENYGYTF	TGTGCCAGCAGTTTTAATGAGAACTATGGCTACACCTTC
-	TRBJ2-3	TRBV5-1	few	CASRGQLSTDTQYF	TGCGCCTCCCGGGGCCAGCTGAGCACAGATACGCAGTATTTT
TRBD2	TRBJ2-3	TRBV12-3/TRBV12-4	few	CASRELAGVRHTDTQYF	TGTGCCAGCAGGGAGCTAGCGGGGGTGAGACACACAGATACGCAGTATTTT
-	TRBJ2-3	TRBV7-8	many	CASSMWGRSTDTQYF	TGTGCCAGCTCGATGTGGGGCAGAAGCACAGATACGCAGTATTTT
-	TRBJ1-4	TRBV6-5	-	CASSSPPGGKKLFF	TGTGCCAGCAGTTCCCCACCCGGGGGGAAAAAACTGTTTTTT
-	TRBJ1-2	TRBV5-1	many	CASSSGGSYYGYTF	TGCGCCAGCAGCTCTGGGGGCAGCTACTATGGCTACACCTTC
-	TRBJ2-2	TRBV20-1	-	CSAGGFGASNTGELFF	TGCAGTGCTGGGGGGTTTGGGGCTTCTAACACCGGGGAGCTGTTTTTT
-	TRBJ2-3	TRBV7-3	few	CASSLGSPPDTQYF	TGTGCCAGCAGCTTAGGTAGCCCCCCAGATACGCAGTATTTT
-	TRBJ2-3	TRBV20-1	many	CSARDGRGTDTQYF	TGCAGTGCTAGAGATGGGCGAGGCACAGATACGCAGTATTTT
TRBD2	TRBJ2-3	TRBV4-1	many	CASSLTSSGLAGGHRTDTQYF	TGCGCCAGCAGCCTCACCTCATCGGGACTAGCGGGAGGCCACCGCACAGATACGCAGTATTTT
TRBD2	TRBJ2-3	TRBV5-1	-	CASSPWTSGGALDTQYF	TGCGCCAGCAGCCCATGGACTAGCGGGGGGGCTTTAGATACGCAGTATTTT
-	TRBJ1-4	TRBV28	many	CASTFLPGRGRDEKLFF	TGTGCCAGCACCTTCCTGCCGGGAAGGGGACGGGATGAAAAACTGTTTTTT
-	TRBJ1-1	TRBV27	many	CASSLERWATEAFF	TGTGCCAGCAGTTTGGAGCGATGGGCCACTGAAGCTTTCTTT
-	TRBJ1-3	TRBV29-1	many	CSVGGSPSGNTIYF	TGCAGCGTTGGGGGATCACCCTCTGGAAACACCATATATTTT
TRBD1	TRBJ1-4	TRBV28	few	CASSLPPGRGSEKLFF	TGTGCCAGCAGTTTACCCCCCGGCAGGGGGAGTGAAAAACTGTTTTTT
-	TRBJ2-1	TRBV20-1	many	CSARVIYGDGVVEQFF	TGCAGTGCTAGAGTAATTTACGGGGATGGGGTGGTTGAGCAGTTCTTC
TRBD1	TRBJ2-3	TRBV29-1	many	CSVADRAEYF	TGCAGCGTGGCGGACAGGGCTGAGTATTTT
-	TRBJ2-7	TRBV20-1	many	CSARDMSGSSYEQYF	TGCAGTGCTAGAGATATGAGCGGAAGCTCCTACGAGCAGTACTTC
-	TRBJ1-1	TRBV5-1	-	CARSGRVGDTEAFF	TGCGCCAGGAGCGGCAGGGTAGGGGACACTGAAGCTTTCTTT
TRBD2	TRBJ2-2	TRBV20-1	-	CSARDLPGVAGAVTGELFF	TGCAGTGCTAGAGACCTCCCCGGGGTAGCGGGAGCCGTTACCGGGGAGCTGTTTTTT
-	TRBJ1-5	TRBV3-1	many	CASSQSGGNQPQHF	TGTGCCAGCAGCCAATCGGGGGGCAATCAGCCCCAGCATTTT
-	TRBJ2-5	TRBV3-1	few	CASSQGLRQETQYF	TGTGCCAGCAGCCAAGGACTCCGACAAGAGACCCAGTACTTC
-	TRBJ2-3	TRBV7-9	many	CASSLAGAGTDTQYF	TGTGCCAGCAGCTTAGCGGGGGCAGGCACAGATACGCAGTATTTT